Listed below are T cell receptor beta chains from one sample, sequenced in a study of T-cell reconstitution after alpha-beta-depleted transplantation in children. TCRdb fed the PCR reads into MiXCR, producing one record per CDR3 protein. The repertoire holds around 800,000 distinct CDR3 sequences, 15% to 20% seen once, with approximately 5% in the top ten. The starting material was PBMCs, mostly from graft donor cells, obtained 360 days after TCRalphabeta/CD19-depleted stem cell transplant. The receptors here all came from a male patient aged 10-17 years who had a stem cell transplant for acute lymphoblastic leukemia, so the T cells may come from the graft donor. Both conserved end residues are part of each CDR3.

V gene,CDR3 protein
TRBV4-1,CASSHLGQGINEQYF
TRBV13,CASSLEVGGPTDTQYF
TRBV6-4,CASSATPRDYSTDTQYF
TRBV25-1,CASSDGDRVYEQYF
TRBV5-1,CASSPGGSGTSKDTQYF
TRBV2,CASAPGTGELFF
TRBV6-1,CASGIDRDNYEQYF
TRBV12-3/TRBV12-4,CASSFIISEQYF
TRBV4-1,CASSQVSRLAGDEQYF
TRBV4-1,CASSRIFSGQLYEQYF
TRBV7-9,CASSSTGHPYEQYF
TRBV19,CASSIEGVGTSTGELFF
TRBV13,CASSTRDMSYEQYF
TRBV4-1,CASSEVGANQPQHF
TRBV29-1,CSVPGENTGELFF
TRBV12-3/TRBV12-4,CASRRDRGYGYTF
TRBV2,CASHLNRGAYEQYF
TRBV12-3/TRBV12-4,CASSLMGQGFFHNEQFF
TRBV12-3/TRBV12-4,CAISVRSEQFF
TRBV24-1,CATSDSDSIRTEAFF
TRBV9,CASSVVGVDTQYF
TRBV12-3/TRBV12-4,CASSFWGLAGLRDEQYF
TRBV20-1,CSASGFYEQYF
TRBV12-3/TRBV12-4,CASRPGQNQPQHF
TRBV6-5,CATTGLAGFSDPTDTQYF
TRBV3-1,CASSQELTGIYEQYF
TRBV18,CASSPPGLAVGYEQYF
TRBV5-1,CASSLVGASGNTIYF
TRBV4-1,CASSLKGVGELFF
TRBV29-1,CSVVELGAGETQYF
TRBV25-1,CASSEFLEARGGTQYF
TRBV6-4,CASSDSGQGRNGYTF
TRBV18,CASSPPAGGLREQFF
TRBV6-1,CASTSWGGAGELFF
TRBV5-1,CASSLHGSGSGYTF
TRBV2,CASSPMRQVNTEAFF
TRBV28,CASNAGNEKLFF
TRBV9,CASLGRNTGELFF
TRBV6-9,CARGTQYF
TRBV29-1,CSVVPGQRTDTQYF
TRBV20-1,CSAINRDFTDTQYF
TRBV6-5,CASGSEGYGANVLTF
TRBV14,CASSQKGLPYNEQFF
TRBV20-1,CSAQGQGNTEAFF
TRBV20-1,CSATQWAALNTEAFF